This is a list of T cell receptor beta chains from one sample in a study of stem cell transplantation in POMP-related autoinflammatory disease. Method: immunoSEQ multiplex PCR; TCRdb's copy keeps in-frame clones and lacks some. In the table there are some 69,000 clones, more than 75% of which are singletons. Sequencing was performed on CD4+ T cells from PBMCs, taken after stem cell transplantation. The receptor source for this set is a human patient with POMP-related autoinflammation and immune dysregulation (PRAID). The graft donor may be the source of some T cells. Each CDR3 is given with its conserved first and last residue. A D gene is named only where the DNA matches it firmly. Not every row has a clone size; where given, it reads once, few, many or a size class.

NA,TRBV14,NA,TRBJ1-6,13,CASSQEGNMALHF,TGTGCCAGCAGCCAAGAGGGGAATATGGCCCTCCACTTT
NA,TRBV29-1,NA,TRBJ2-6,12,CSVHSGANVLTF,TGCAGCGTCCATTCTGGGGCCAACGTCCTGACTTTC
NA,TRBV19,NA,TRBJ1-2,15,CASSTPLGRAGRYTF,TGTGCCAGTAGTACACCCTTGGGCAGGGCCGGGCGCTACACCTTC
NA,TRBV6-2/TRBV6-3,once,TRBJ2-2,14,CASSTPTGPGELFF,TGTGCCAGCAGTACGCCTACAGGGCCCGGGGAGCTGTTTTTT
NA,TRBV30,NA,TRBJ2-2,14,CAWKGITNTGELFF,TGTGCCTGGAAAGGGATAACGAACACCGGGGAGCTGTTTTTT
TRBD1,TRBV30,NA,TRBJ2-7,14,CAWSALDRAHEQYF,TGTGCCTGGAGTGCCCTCGACAGGGCTCACGAGCAGTACTTC
TRBD2,TRBV11-2,NA,TRBJ2-3,16,CASSFASGGSTDTQYF,TGTGCCAGCAGCTTCGCTAGCGGGGGTAGCACAGATACGCAGTATTTT
TRBD1,TRBV27,NA,TRBJ1-1,16,CASSLTTGVLGTEAFF,TGTGCCAGCAGTCTCACGACAGGGGTTTTGGGCACTGAAGCTTTCTTT
NA,TRBV12-3/TRBV12-4,NA,TRBJ1-1,12,CASSRTRTEAFF,TGTGCCAGCAGTCGGACCCGCACTGAAGCTTTCTTT
NA,TRBV28,NA,TRBJ1-4,11,CASLYGGKLFF,TGTGCCAGCTTGTACGGGGGAAAACTGTTTTTT
NA,TRBV7-2,NA,TRBJ1-2,13,CASSYFGGYGYTF,TGTGCCAGCAGCTACTTCGGCGGTTATGGCTACACCTTC
NA,TRBV2,NA,TRBJ2-2,15,CASREDGVTTGELFF,TGTGCCAGCAGGGAGGACGGGGTCACCACCGGGGAGCTGTTTTTT
NA,TRBV28,NA,TRBJ2-7,14,CASSNRDPGYEQYF,TGTGCCAGCAGCAACCGGGACCCCGGCTACGAGCAGTACTTC
TRBD1,TRBV28,NA,TRBJ1-2,15,CATASAGGAPYGYTF,TGTGCCACCGCCTCGGCAGGGGGCGCTCCCTATGGCTACACCTTC
NA,TRBV29-1,NA,TRBJ2-3,13,CSVCVNLGDTQYF,TGCAGCGTTTGCGTCAACCTGGGGGATACGCAGTATTTT
TRBD1,TRBV4-1,NA,TRBJ1-5,15,CASSQAGTGFQPQHF,TGCGCCAGCAGCCAAGCTGGGACAGGGTTTCAGCCCCAGCATTTT
TRBD1,TRBV25-1,NA,TRBJ2-2,14,CASSLTGATGELFF,TGTGCCAGCAGTTTGACAGGGGCCACCGGGGAGCTGTTTTTT
NA,TRBV5-1,NA,TRBJ2-2,16,CASTKSGGANTGELFF,TGCGCCAGCACGAAGTCGGGCGGGGCGAACACCGGGGAGCTGTTTTTT
NA,TRBV6-2/TRBV6-3,once,TRBJ2-2,18,CASSSPTQWYKDTGELFF,TGTGCCAGCAGTTCTCCCACCCAATGGTACAAGGACACCGGGGAGCTGTTTTTT
TRBD1,TRBV19,NA,TRBJ1-5,16,CASSIRGRGAYQPQHF,TGTGCCAGTAGTATTAGGGGCAGGGGGGCATATCAGCCCCAGCATTTT
NA,TRBV5-1,NA,TRBJ2-7,14,CASSLGTVSYEQYF,TGCGCCAGCAGCTTGGGGACAGTTTCCTACGAGCAGTACTTC
NA,TRBV27,NA,TRBJ1-2,13,CASSTQGSYGYTF,TGTGCCAGCAGTACTCAGGGGAGCTATGGCTACACCTTC
TRBD1,TRBV3-1/TRBV3-2,NA,TRBJ1-6,16,CASSQEDRGPNSPLHF,TGTGCCAGCAGCCAAGAGGACAGGGGGCCGAATTCACCCCTCCACTTT
NA,TRBV4-1,once,TRBJ2-3,16,CASRTYVGRFTDTQYF,TGCGCCAGCAGGACGTATGTAGGCAGGTTTACAGATACGCAGTATTTT
TRBD2,TRBV18,NA,TRBJ2-1,14,CASTGLAGDGEQFF,TGTGCCAGCACCGGACTAGCGGGAGACGGTGAGCAGTTCTTC
NA,TRBV11-3,NA,TRBJ2-2,13,CASSLQGTGELFF,TGTGCCAGCAGCCTACAAGGGACCGGGGAGCTGTTTTTT
NA,TRBV7-6,NA,TRBJ2-2,16,CASSLGQGTHTGELFF,TGTGCCAGCAGCTTAGGGCAGGGGACTCACACCGGGGAGCTGTTTTTT
NA,TRBV27,NA,TRBJ1-5,18,CASRPFRTVTFSNQPQHF,TGTGCCAGCAGGCCATTTCGGACAGTAACATTTAGCAATCAGCCCCAGCATTTT
NA,TRBV9,few,TRBJ1-1,15,CASSVASGGRTEAFF,TGTGCCAGCAGCGTAGCTAGCGGGGGCAGGACTGAAGCTTTCTTT
TRBD1,TRBV19,NA,TRBJ2-2,17,CASSTDRLTPNTGELFF,TGTGCCAGTAGCACGGACAGGCTGACCCCTAACACCGGGGAGCTGTTTTTT
NA,TRBV18,NA,TRBJ2-5,12,CASSPSLETQYF,TGTGCCAGCTCACCATCTCTAGAGACCCAGTACTTC
TRBD2,TRBV20-1,NA,TRBJ2-1,17,CSASSVSSGGYYNEQFF,TGCAGTGCTAGTTCTGTTTCTAGCGGGGGCTATTACAATGAGCAGTTCTTC
NA,TRBV5-1,NA,TRBJ2-2,17,CASSLGPRQANTGELFF,TGCGCCAGCAGCTTGGGGCCCAGGCAGGCGAACACCGGGGAGCTGTTTTTT